This paragraph covers one TCR beta chain sequence. What it binds is not known. These data are taken from a study of cytomegalovirus exposure and HLA in healthy donors. Turning to the study itself: HLA-typed donors were the source of approximately 80 million unique TCRs held in an early data release.

The study ran its PCR with 60 Vbeta and 13 Jbeta primers. Assay used: immunoSEQ multiplex PCR; TCRdb lists only in-frame clones, some missing. The sample table sets out approximately 70,000 clones. Study-wide points: Across donors, most TCRs were seen rarely, yet some public ones were widespread.

The V gene's germline CDR1 is SGHTA and CDR2 FQGNSA. CDR3 length: 15 residues. Trimming removed 2 bases at V and 0 bases at J, with 11 bases between. This TCR derives from a female donor in good health and CMV-seropositive. Sequences were obtained from PBMCs. This chain joins TRBV7-2 and TRBJ2-7; D not resolved. The CDR3 reads CASSLSRESSYEQYF. In DNA, the CDR3 is TGTGCCAGCAGCTTAAGCCGAGAAAGCTCCTACGAGCAGTACTTC.